One T cell receptor beta chain is described in this entry. The entry originates in a study of blood T cell repertoires in COVID-19. Study information: Donors in the United States, Italy and Spain gave samples during acute or convalescent COVID-19.

Assay: immunoSEQ multiplex PCR; the TCRdb copy retains only in-frame clones and omits some. Of around 110,000 clones listed, approximately 88% are singletons. The CDR3 runs 15 residues. CDR1 and CDR2 from the germline V gene are LGHDT and YNNKEL (reference sequence). The V and J ends lost 3 bases and 3 bases, in that order; junction bases with no gene match: 8. The sequencing sample was made of peripheral blood. The chain couples TRBV3-1 (or the pseudogene TRBV3-2) to TRBJ2-7; 7 nucleotides align to TRBD1. This receptor was taken from a woman between 70 and 85 years old with acute or convalescent COVID-19. CDR3 protein: CASSHLDRDNYEQYF. The DNA of the CDR3 is TGTGCCAGCAGCCACCTAGACAGGGATAACTACGAGCAGTACTTC.